The clone carrying this T cell receptor beta chain was seen a single time. The target antigen is unknown. This table comes from immunoSEQ multiplex PCR, and its TCRdb copy is limited to in-frame clones, with some not included. The data hold approximately 150,000 clones, with about 87% observed a single time. This entry comes from a study of cytomegalovirus exposure and HLA in healthy donors. Study conclusions and caveats: TCR beta chains numbering 150 to 200 were designated cytomegalovirus-associated. Confirmation in vitro established that three CMV-associated chains were specific for CMV antigens. First-cohort TCR clusters were later found to tend to co-occur in the approximately 120 validation repertoires.

J lost 5 bases, V lost 4 bases, and 4 bases had no gene match. CDR1 is SGHNT and CDR2 is YYREEE in the germline V gene (reference sequence). There are 13 residues in the CDR3. This clonotype originated in a man between 18 and 35 years old in good health and CMV-seropositive. The rearrangement uses TRBV5-4 and TRBJ2-7; TRBD2 matches at 9 bases. Specimen: PBMCs. This CDR3 reads CASSDLAGNEQYF. The CDR3 DNA is TGTGCCAGCAGCGATCTAGCGGGAAACGAGCAGTACTTC.